One T cell receptor (beta chain) is described in this entry. As yet, its antigen is unknown. This sample is part of a study of blood T cells in healthy people across ages. Germline assignment: CDR1 KGHDR and CDR2 SFDVKD. The CDR3 has 15 amino acids. Primed by a sample-barcoded 5' primer and a J-beta primer mix, a second PCR proceeded for roughly 7 to 12 cycles. TCRdb re-called the 5' RACE reads through MiXCR, storing one row per CDR3 protein. The sample lists under 850,000 distinct CDR3 sequences, 36% occurring once. Study-level findings and limits: Strong correlation was found linking TCR beta diversity to naive T cell percentage.

The source material was blood. The rearrangement joins TRBV24-1 to TRBJ2-1, with D tentatively TRBD2 (5 bases). The J call may be in error: the DNA end matches TRBJ2-7 better. This sequence was found in a man between 18 and 29 years old in good health. The DNA of the CDR3 is TGTGCCACCAGTGACCTCTCCCCGGGATACAATGAGCAGTACTTC. Its translation is CATSDLSPGYNEQYF.